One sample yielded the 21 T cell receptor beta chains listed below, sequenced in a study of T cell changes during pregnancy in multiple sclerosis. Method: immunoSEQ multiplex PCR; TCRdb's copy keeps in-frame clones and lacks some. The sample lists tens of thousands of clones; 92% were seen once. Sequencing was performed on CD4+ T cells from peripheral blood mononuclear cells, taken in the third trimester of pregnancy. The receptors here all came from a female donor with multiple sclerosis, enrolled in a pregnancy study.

Written as DNA, the CDR3 is TGTGCCAGCAGTCTATACACCGTGGGAACGAGGGAGCGGGGCACAGATACGCAGTATTTT. Its translation: CASSLYTVGTRERGTDTQYF. V usage is TRBV27 and J usage is TRBJ2-3, with D perhaps TRBD2 (6 bases). CDR1 and CDR2 from the germline V gene are MNHEY and SMNVEV (reference sequence). The V and J ends lost 5 bases and 1 base respectively, with 28 bases between them. This CDR3 comprises 20 residues.

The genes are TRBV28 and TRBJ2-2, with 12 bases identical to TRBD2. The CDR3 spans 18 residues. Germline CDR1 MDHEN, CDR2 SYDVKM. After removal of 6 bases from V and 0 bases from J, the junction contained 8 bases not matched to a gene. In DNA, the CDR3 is TGTGCCAGCAGCCTTCTACTAGCGGGAGGTACGAACACCGGGGAGCTGTTTTTT. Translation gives CASSLLLAGGTNTGELFF.

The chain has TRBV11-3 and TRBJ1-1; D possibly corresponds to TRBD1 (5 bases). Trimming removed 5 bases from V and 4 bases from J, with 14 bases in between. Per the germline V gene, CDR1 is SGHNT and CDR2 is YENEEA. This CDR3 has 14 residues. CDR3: CASSAYTGPTEAFF. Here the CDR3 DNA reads TGTGCCAGCAGCGCATACACAGGTCCCACTGAAGCTTTCTTT.

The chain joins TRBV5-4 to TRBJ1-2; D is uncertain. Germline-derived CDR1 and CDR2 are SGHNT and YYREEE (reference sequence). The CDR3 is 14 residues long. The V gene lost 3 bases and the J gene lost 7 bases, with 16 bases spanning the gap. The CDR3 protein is CASSSPRLIRGYTF. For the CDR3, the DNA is TGTGCCAGCAGCTCCCCCCGACTGATTCGTGGCTACACCTTC. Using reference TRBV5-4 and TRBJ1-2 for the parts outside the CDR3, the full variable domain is ETGVTQSPTHLIKTRGQQVTLRCSSQSGHNTVSWYQQALGQGPQFIFQYYREEENGRGNFPPRFSGLQFPNYSSELNVNALELDDSALYLCASSSPRLIRGYTFGSGTRLTVV.

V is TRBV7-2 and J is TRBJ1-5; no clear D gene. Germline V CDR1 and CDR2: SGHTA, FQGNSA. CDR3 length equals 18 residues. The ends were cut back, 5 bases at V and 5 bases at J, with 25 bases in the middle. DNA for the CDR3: TGTGCCAGCAGCCCCGCTCCTGAGATCCTAGCGGGTGATCAGCCCCAGCATTTT. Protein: CASSPAPEILAGDQPQHF.

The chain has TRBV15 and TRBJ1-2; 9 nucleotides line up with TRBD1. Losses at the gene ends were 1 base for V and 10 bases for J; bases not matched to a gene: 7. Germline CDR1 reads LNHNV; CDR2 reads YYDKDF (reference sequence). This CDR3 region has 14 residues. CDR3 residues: CATSRGVQGADYTF. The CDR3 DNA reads TGTGCCACCAGCAGAGGAGTACAGGGGGCAGACTACACCTTC. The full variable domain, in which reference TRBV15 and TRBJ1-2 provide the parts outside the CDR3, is DAMVIQNPRYQVTQFGKPVTLSCSQTLNHNVMYWYQQKSSQAPKLLFHYYDKDFNNEADTPDNFQSRRPNTSFCFLDIRSPGLGDTAMYLCATSRGVQGADYTFGSGTRLTVV.

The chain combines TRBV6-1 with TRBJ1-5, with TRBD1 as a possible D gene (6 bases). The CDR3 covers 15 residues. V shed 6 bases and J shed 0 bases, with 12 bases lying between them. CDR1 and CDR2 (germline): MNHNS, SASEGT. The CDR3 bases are TGTGCCAGCAGGGACCGGACAGCTAGCAATCAGCCCCAGCATTTT. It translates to CASRDRTASNQPQHF.

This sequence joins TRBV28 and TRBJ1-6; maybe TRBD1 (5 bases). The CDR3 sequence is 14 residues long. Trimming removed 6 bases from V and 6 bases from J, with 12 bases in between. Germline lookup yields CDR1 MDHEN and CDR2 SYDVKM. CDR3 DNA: TGTGCCAGCAGCCGTCGACAGCTTAATTCACCCCTCCACTTT. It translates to CASSRRQLNSPLHF.

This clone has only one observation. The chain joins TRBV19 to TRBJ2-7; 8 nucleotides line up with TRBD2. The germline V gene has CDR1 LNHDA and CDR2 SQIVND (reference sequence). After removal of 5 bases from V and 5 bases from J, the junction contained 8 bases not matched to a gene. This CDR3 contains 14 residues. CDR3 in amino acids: CASSVSGSSDEQYF. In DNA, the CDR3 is TGTGCCAGTAGTGTGAGCGGGAGCTCTGACGAGCAGTACTTC. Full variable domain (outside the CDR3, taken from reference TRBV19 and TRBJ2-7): DGGITQSPKYLFRKEGQNVTLSCEQNLNHDAMYWYRQDPGQGLRLIYYSQIVNDFQKGDIAEGYSVSREKKESFPLTVTSAQKNPTAFYLCASSVSGSSDEQYFGPGTRLTVT.

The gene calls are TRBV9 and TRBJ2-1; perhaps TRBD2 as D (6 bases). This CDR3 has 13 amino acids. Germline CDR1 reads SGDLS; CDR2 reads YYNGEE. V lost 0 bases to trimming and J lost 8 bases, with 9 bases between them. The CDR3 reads CASSVGGIYEQFF. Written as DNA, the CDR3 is TGTGCCAGCAGCGTAGGCGGGATCTATGAGCAGTTCTTC.

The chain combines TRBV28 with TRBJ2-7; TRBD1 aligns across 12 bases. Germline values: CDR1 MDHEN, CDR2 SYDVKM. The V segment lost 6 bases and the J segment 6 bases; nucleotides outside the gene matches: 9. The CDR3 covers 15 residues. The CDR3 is CASRNTGTGGLEQYF. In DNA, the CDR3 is TGTGCCAGCAGAAATACCGGGACAGGGGGCCTCGAGCAGTACTTC.

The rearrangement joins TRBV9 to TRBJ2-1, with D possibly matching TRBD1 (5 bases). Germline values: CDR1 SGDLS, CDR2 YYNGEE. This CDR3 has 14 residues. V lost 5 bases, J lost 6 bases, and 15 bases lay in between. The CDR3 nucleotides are TGTGCCAGCAGTAGGACACCTGTACCCAATGAGCAGTTCTTC. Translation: CASSRTPVPNEQFF.

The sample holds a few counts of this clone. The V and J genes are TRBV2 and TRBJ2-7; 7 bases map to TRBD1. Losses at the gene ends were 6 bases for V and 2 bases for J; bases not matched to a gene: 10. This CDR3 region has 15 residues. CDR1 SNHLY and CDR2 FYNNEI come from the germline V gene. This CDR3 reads CASSTDRVSAYEQYF. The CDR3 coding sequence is TGTGCCAGCAGCACAGACAGGGTGTCAGCCTACGAGCAGTACTTC. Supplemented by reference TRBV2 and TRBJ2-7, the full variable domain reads EPEVTQTPSHQVTQMGQEVILRCVPISNHLYFYWYRQILGQKVEFLVSFYNNEISEKSEIFDDQFSVERPDGSNFTLKIRSTKLEDSAMYFCASSTDRVSAYEQYFGPGTRLTVT.

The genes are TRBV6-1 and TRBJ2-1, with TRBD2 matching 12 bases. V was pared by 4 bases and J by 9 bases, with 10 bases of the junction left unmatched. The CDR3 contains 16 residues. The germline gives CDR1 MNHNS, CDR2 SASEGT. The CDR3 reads CASSGLTSGRGGEQFF. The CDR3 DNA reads TGTGCCAGCAGTGGCCTGACTAGCGGGAGAGGGGGTGAGCAGTTCTTC.

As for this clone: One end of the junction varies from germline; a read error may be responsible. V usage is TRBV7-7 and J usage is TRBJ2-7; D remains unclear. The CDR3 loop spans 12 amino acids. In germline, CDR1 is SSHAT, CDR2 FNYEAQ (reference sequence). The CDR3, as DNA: TGTGCTAGCAGCTGGGCAGTCTACGAGCAGTACTTC. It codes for CASSWAVYEQYF.

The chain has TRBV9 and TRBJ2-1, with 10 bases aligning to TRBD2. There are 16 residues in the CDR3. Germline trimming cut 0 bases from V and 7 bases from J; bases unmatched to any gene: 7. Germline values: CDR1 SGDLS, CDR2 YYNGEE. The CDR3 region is CASSVGPSGSGNEQFF. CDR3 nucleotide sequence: TGTGCCAGCAGCGTAGGACCTAGCGGGAGCGGGAATGAGCAGTTCTTC.

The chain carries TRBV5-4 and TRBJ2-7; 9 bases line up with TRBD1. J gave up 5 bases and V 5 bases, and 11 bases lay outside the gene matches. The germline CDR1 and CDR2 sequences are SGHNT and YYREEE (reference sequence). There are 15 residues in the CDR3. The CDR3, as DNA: TGTGCCAGCAGGCCGGCCGGGACAGGGCCCCACGAGCAGTACTTC. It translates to CASRPAGTGPHEQYF.

Here the CDR3 reads CASIQGMTGLTTEAFF. In DNA form, the CDR3 reads TGTGCCAGTATCCAGGGTATGACCGGTTTGACCACTGAAGCTTTCTTT. The chain has TRBV19 and TRBJ1-1; possibly TRBD1 for D (5 bases). Germline-derived CDR1 and CDR2 are LNHDA and SQIVND (reference sequence). CDR3 length equals 16 residues. Trimming cost V 7 bases and J 4 bases, with 22 bases left between them.

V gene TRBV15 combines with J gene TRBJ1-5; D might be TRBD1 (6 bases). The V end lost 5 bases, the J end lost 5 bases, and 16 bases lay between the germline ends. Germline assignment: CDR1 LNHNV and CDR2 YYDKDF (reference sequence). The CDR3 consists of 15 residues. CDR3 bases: TGTGCCACCAGCCGAACAGGGTGGAGTGATCAGCCCCAGCATTTT. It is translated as CATSRTGWSDQPQHF.

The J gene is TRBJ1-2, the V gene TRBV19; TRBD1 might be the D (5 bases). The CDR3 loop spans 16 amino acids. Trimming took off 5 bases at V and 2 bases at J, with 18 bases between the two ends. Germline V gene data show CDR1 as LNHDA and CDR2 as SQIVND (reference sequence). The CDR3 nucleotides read TGTGCCAGTAGTGGGAAGGGGCAGGGAACCAACTATGGCTACACCTTC. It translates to CASSGKGQGTNYGYTF. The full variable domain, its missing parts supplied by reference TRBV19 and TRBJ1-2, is DGGITQSPKYLFRKEGQNVTLSCEQNLNHDAMYWYRQDPGQGLRLIYYSQIVNDFQKGDIAEGYSVSREKKESFPLTVTSAQKNPTAFYLCASSGKGQGTNYGYTFGSGTRLTVV.

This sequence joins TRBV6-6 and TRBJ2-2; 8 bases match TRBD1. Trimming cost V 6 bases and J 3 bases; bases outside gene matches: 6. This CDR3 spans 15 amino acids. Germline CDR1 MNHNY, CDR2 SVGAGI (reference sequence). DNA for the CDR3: TGTGCCAGCAGGCAGGGGGCGCGTTACACCGGGGAGCTGTTTTTT. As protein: CASRQGARYTGELFF.